These 14 T cell receptor beta chains share one sample of origin, sequenced in a study of blood T cell repertoires in COVID-19 (dated by TCRdb to about 2020). Library prep was done by the immunoSEQ multiplex PCR assay. Here the immuneACCESS table is served through TCRdb, limited to in-frame sequences with V and J called. Missing clones are a known gap in these copies; in checked studies unresolved V genes cover under half, and the rest lacks a known reason. The sample has approximately 150,000 clones on record, 65% to 80% of them singletons. The ten biggest clones cover under 20% of the sample. Material for sequencing was PBMCs or T cells enriched from blood (not recorded which). The receptor set was obtained from a woman in her seventies in a cohort exposed to, infected with or recovered from COVID-19 (not recorded which).

The rearrangement uses TRBV27 and TRBJ1-2; D may be TRBD1 (6 bases). The germline V gene encodes CDR1 MNHEY and CDR2 SMNVEV (reference sequence). The CDR3 covers 13 residues. Trimming left V 7 bases short and J 7 bases short, with 16 bases between. The CDR3 region has the DNA TGTGCCAGCACCCCGCAGGGGAGTAGTGGCTACACCTTC. It yields the protein CASTPQGSSGYTF.

The rearrangement joins TRBV5-6 to TRBJ1-2, with D possibly TRBD1 on 6 matching bases. CDR3 length equals 14 residues. Germline CDR1 is SGHDT and CDR2 is YYEEEE. Trimming removed 0 bases from V and 4 bases from J, with 10 bases in between. CDR3 sequence: CASSLDGQLYGYTF. The CDR3 coding sequence is TGTGCCAGCAGCTTGGACGGACAGCTCTATGGCTACACCTTC.

V and J are TRBV6-5 and TRBJ1-5; 9 nucleotides agree with TRBD1. The CDR3 spans 13 residues. CDR1 and CDR2 from the germline V gene are MNHEY and SVGAGI. The ends lost 7 bases at V and 7 bases at J; junction bases unmatched: 5. DNA of the CDR3: TGTGCCAGCAAAGGGACAGGGTCCCAGCCCCAGCATTTT. Its translation: CASKGTGSQPQHF.

CDR3 loop: CASSKTALSYEQYF. CDR3 DNA: TGTGCCAGCAGCAAGACAGCACTGAGCTACGAGCAGTACTTC. The rearrangement links TRBV7-3 to TRBJ2-7, with D perhaps TRBD1 (5 bases). The CDR3 covers 14 residues. The V end was cut by 5 bases, the J end by 3 bases, with 14 bases between. In germline, CDR1 is SGHTA, CDR2 FQGTGA.

The table lists this clone with a count of one. The V gene is TRBV7-3, the J gene TRBJ2-5, with 7 bases aligning to TRBD1. Trimming removed 4 bases from V and 2 bases from J; junction bases left unmatched: 7. Germline CDR1 SGHTA, CDR2 FQGTGA. The CDR3 extends over 15 amino acids. DNA of the CDR3: TGTGCCAGCAGCTGGGGGACAGCGGCACAAGAGACCCAGTACTTC. It encodes CASSWGTAAQETQYF.

This chain links TRBV5-1 with TRBJ1-1; D uncertain. Germline CDR1 and CDR2: SGHRS and YFSETQ. Trimming shortened V by 0 bases and J by 1 base, and 4 bases separated the two germline ends. This CDR3 has 13 residues. The CDR3 sequence is CASSLDWNTEAFF. In DNA form, the CDR3 reads TGCGCCAGCAGCTTGGACTGGAACACTGAAGCTTTCTTT.

This clone has just one count. Other DNA sequences from this sample encode an identical CDR3 as well. This chain uses TRBV12-3 or TRBV12-4 with TRBJ1-2; D uncertain. This CDR3 spans 13 amino acids. Trimming stripped 1 base from V and 3 bases from J, with 6 bases between. The DNA of the CDR3 is TGTGCCAGCAGTTTAGGGCAAGACTATGGCTACACCTTC. Translated, it gives CASSLGQDYGYTF.

This clone appeared a few times. The chain is built from TRBV29-1 and TRBJ1-2; no reliable D call. Per germline, CDR1 SQVTM and CDR2 ANQGSEA. V lost 2 bases to trimming and J lost 1 base, with 8 bases between them. CDR3 length equals 13 residues. This CDR3 is CSVELGVNYGYTF. The DNA of the CDR3 is TGCAGCGTTGAATTGGGCGTTAACTATGGCTACACCTTC.

This rearrangement joins TRBV3-1 (or the pseudogene TRBV3-2) to TRBJ2-1; tentative D call: TRBD2 (6 bases). V was clipped by 1 base and J by 8 bases, with 15 bases between them. This CDR3 is built from 15 residues. CDR1 is LGHDT, CDR2 YNNKEL, per germline (reference sequence). The CDR3 here is CASSQGTSLLDEQFF. CDR3 coding DNA: TGTGCCAGCAGCCAAGGTACTAGCCTCCTGGATGAGCAGTTCTTC.

This sequence joins TRBV5-6 and TRBJ1-2; D is possibly TRBD1 (5 bases). This CDR3 is built from 15 residues. CDR1 is SGHDT, CDR2 YYEEEE, per germline. Trimming stripped 1 base from V and 5 bases from J, with 15 bases between. CDR3 bases: TGTGCCAGCAGCTTGAAGACAGATCCGGTTTATGGCTACACCTTC. Translation: CASSLKTDPVYGYTF.

This chain uses TRBV6-5 with TRBJ2-3; D may be TRBD1 (6 bases). The CDR3 has 12 residues. In germline, CDR1 is MNHEY, CDR2 SVGAGI. V was cut by 10 bases and J by 2 bases, with 10 bases left in between. The CDR3 bases are TGTGCCACCAGGACAGACACAGATACGCAGTATTTT. Its translation: CATRTDTDTQYF.

V and J are TRBV11-1 and TRBJ2-1; TRBD1 aligns across 7 bases. Germline CDR1 reads SGHAT; CDR2 reads FQDESV (reference sequence). The CDR3 is 16 amino acids. J was trimmed by 7 bases and V by 2 bases; bases with no gene match: 11. This chain's CDR3 is CASSLSLGDSGNEQFF. The CDR3 coding sequence is TGTGCCAGCAGCTTATCGCTCGGGGACAGCGGAAATGAGCAGTTCTTC.

The V call is TRBV10-3, the J call TRBJ1-2, with D tentatively TRBD1 (5 bases). From germline, CDR1 is ENHRY and CDR2 SYGVKD. The CDR3 runs to 14 residues. V lost 7 bases and J lost 4, with 16 bases in between. The CDR3 protein is CAITAGQGGYGYTF. CDR3 sequence (DNA): TGTGCCATCACAGCCGGCCAGGGAGGCTATGGCTACACCTTC.

CDR3: CASSLRTGSGNTIYF. The CDR3 nucleotides read TGTGCCAGCTCACTCAGGACAGGGTCAGGAAACACCATATATTTT. The rearrangement links TRBV18 to TRBJ1-3; 8 nucleotides agree with TRBD1. The CDR3 has 15 residues. Germline V gene lookup returns CDR1 KGHSH and CDR2 LQKENI. With V trimmed by 4 bases and J by 4 bases, 6 bases remained unmatched.